The 11 T cell receptor beta chains below were found in one sample sequenced in a study of blood T cell repertoires in COVID-19. Produced via immunoSEQ multiplex PCR; TCRdb's table is partial and in-frame only. Among some 200,000 clones, 90% to 95% were seen once, and the ten largest hold 0.6% to 0.9%. Sequenced material: peripheral blood. Every receptor here comes from a man in his thirties or forties with COVID-19, enrolled during active disease.

This chain links TRBV9 with TRBJ1-1; the D is unclear. The CDR3 consists of 14 residues. Trimming stripped 3 bases from V and 3 bases from J, with 12 bases between. CDR1 is SGDLS, CDR2 YYNGEE, per germline. The CDR3 coding sequence is TGTGCCAGCAGCGCCCAGATCGGGGACACTGAAGCTTTCTTT. Translation gives CASSAQIGDTEAFF.

The V call is TRBV7-6, the J call TRBJ2-1, with 11 bases aligning to TRBD2. V trimming: 0 bases; J trimming: 7 bases; junction bases outside the gene matches: 5. The CDR3 consists of 16 residues. CDR1 SGHVS and CDR2 FNYEAQ come from the germline V gene. The CDR3 nucleotides read TGTGCCAGCAGCTTAGCACTAGCGGGGGTGGATAATGAGCAGTTCTTC. It yields the protein CASSLALAGVDNEQFF.

The chain recombines TRBV6-5 with TRBJ1-1; TRBD1 matches 9 bases. CDR1 and CDR2 from the germline V gene are MNHEY and SVGAGI. This CDR3 comprises 14 residues. V gave up 4 bases and J gave up 5 bases; unmatched junction bases: 5. The chain's CDR3 is CASSFLDRGTEAFF. The CDR3 DNA reads as TGTGCCAGCAGTTTTCTCGACAGGGGGACTGAAGCTTTCTTT.

This clone was found a few times. V and J are TRBV12-3 or TRBV12-4 and TRBJ2-5; possible D gene TRBD2, 5 bases. The CDR3 length is 12 residues. Trimming left V 3 bases short and J 5 bases short, with 7 bases between. The CDR3 here is CASSFTGETQYF. The CDR3 coding sequence is TGTGCCAGCAGTTTTACGGGGGAGACCCAGTACTTC.

This chain joins TRBV9 and TRBJ2-1; TRBD2 aligns across 7 bases. The CDR3 runs to 15 residues. The germline gives CDR1 SGDLS, CDR2 YYNGEE. V lost 1 base, J lost 2 bases, and 3 bases stayed unmatched. The CDR3 DNA reads as TGTGCCAGCAGCGTATCGGGGGGAACCTACAATGAGCAGTTCTTC. Translated, it gives CASSVSGGTYNEQFF.

The chain joins TRBV3-1 (or the pseudogene TRBV3-2) to TRBJ1-3; TRBD1 matches 8 bases. J gave up 1 base and V 3 bases, and 5 bases lay outside the gene matches. CDR3 length equals 16 residues. Germline CDR1 LGHDT, CDR2 YNNKEL (reference sequence). Here the CDR3 DNA reads TGTGCCAGCAGCCACGCGCAGGGGGCATCTGGAAACACCATATATTTT. This translates into CASSHAQGASGNTIYF.

This clone occurred once. V is TRBV5-6 and J is TRBJ2-2, with D possibly matching TRBD1 (5 bases). V was pared by 2 bases and J by 0 bases, with 8 bases between. Germline V gene lookup returns CDR1 SGHDT and CDR2 YYEEEE. The CDR3 has 15 amino acids. The CDR3, as DNA: TGTGCCAGCAGCTTTAGGGGTGCGAACACCGGGGAGCTGTTTTTT. It encodes CASSFRGANTGELFF.

The chain employs TRBV13 and TRBJ1-3; tentatively, D is TRBD1 (6 bases). CDR3 length: 16 residues. Trimming stripped 2 bases from V and 4 bases from J, with 15 bases between. Germline V gene data show CDR1 as PRHDT and CDR2 as FYEKMQ (reference sequence). The CDR3 DNA is TGTGCCAGCAGCTTACTGTTAGGGGGAGCAGGAAACACCATATATTTT. Protein sequence: CASSLLLGGAGNTIYF.

The rearrangement joins TRBV9 to TRBJ2-7; TRBD2 might be the D (7 bases). V lost 2 bases to trimming and J lost 4 bases, with 22 bases between them. Germline CDR1 and CDR2: SGDLS and YYNGEE. This CDR3 is 17 amino acids long. CDR3 bases: TGTGCCAGCAGCGTGGACTCAACGCGCGGGGGCGGGTACGAGCAGTACTTC. Its protein product is CASSVDSTRGGGYEQYF. Based on the CDR3 plus reference TRBV9 and TRBJ2-7, the full variable domain is DSGVTQTPKHLITATGQRVTLRCSPRSGDLSVYWYQQSLDQGLQFLIQYYNGEERAKGNILERFSAQQFPDLHSELNLSSLELGDSALYFCASSVDSTRGGGYEQYFGPGTRLTVT.

The chain recombines TRBV6-5 with TRBJ2-6; no firm D call. Germline values: CDR1 MNHEY, CDR2 SVGAGI. V dropped 6 bases and J dropped 2 bases, with 11 bases sitting between them. The CDR3 extends over 15 amino acids. CDR3 region: CASSNENPGANVLTF. The CDR3 bases are TGTGCCAGCAGCAATGAGAACCCTGGGGCCAACGTCCTGACTTTC.

The CDR3 region has the DNA TGTGCCAGCAGCAGCGGGGGAGAAACTAGCACAGATACGCAGTATTTT. Protein sequence: CASSSGGETSTDTQYF. The V and J genes are TRBV4-2 and TRBJ2-3; TRBD2 agrees at 8 bases. Trimming cost V 5 bases and J 0 bases; bases outside gene matches: 7. Germline V gene lookup returns CDR1 LGHNA and CDR2 YNFKEQ. This CDR3 has 16 residues.